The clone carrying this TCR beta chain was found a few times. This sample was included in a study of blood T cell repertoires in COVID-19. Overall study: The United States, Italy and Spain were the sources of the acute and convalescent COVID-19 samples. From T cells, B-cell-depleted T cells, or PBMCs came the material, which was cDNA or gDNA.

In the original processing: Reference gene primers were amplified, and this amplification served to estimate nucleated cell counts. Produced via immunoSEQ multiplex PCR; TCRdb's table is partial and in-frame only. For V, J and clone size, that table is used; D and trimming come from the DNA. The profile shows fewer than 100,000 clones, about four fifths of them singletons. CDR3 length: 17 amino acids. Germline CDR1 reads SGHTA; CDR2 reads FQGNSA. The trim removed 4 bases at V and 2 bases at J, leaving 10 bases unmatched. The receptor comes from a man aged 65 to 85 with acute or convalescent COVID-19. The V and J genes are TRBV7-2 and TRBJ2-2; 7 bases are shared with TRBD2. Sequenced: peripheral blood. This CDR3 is CASSSILLAVNTGELFF. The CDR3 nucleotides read TGTGCCAGCAGCTCGATCTTGCTAGCGGTCAACACCGGGGAGCTGTTTTTT.